What follows are 2 T cell receptor beta chains derived from one specimen sequenced in a study of CXCR3-negative and CXCR3-positive naive CD8 T cells. Findings and caveats of the study: Higher TRB CDR3 hydrophobicity marked CXCR3-positive naive cells relative to CXCR3-negative naive cells.

Their recognized antigens are unknown. The authors made the TRB cDNA libraries by 5' RACE using UMI labels. TCRdb re-called the 5' RACE reads and shows each CDR3 protein once, DNA omitted. This repertoire comprises tens of thousands of distinct CDR3 sequences; its ten largest clones make up around 0.82%. Material for sequencing was naive CXCR3+ CD8+ T cells from blood. Subset meaning: CD45RO-CCR7+CD27+CD95- naive CD8+ T cells expressing CXCR3 (TNR3+). These receptors originate from a human donor in good health. Some clones in this sample may be carry-over from other donors' samples.

The J gene is TRBJ2-7, the V gene TRBV7-8. This CDR3 is built from 14 residues. The germline V gene encodes CDR1 SGHVS and CDR2 FQNEAQ. The CDR3 sequence: CASSPYVNSYEQYF.

The V and J genes are TRBV5-6 and TRBJ1-3; TCRdb selects TRBD1, and the lack of DNA leaves this call unchecked. Germline lookup yields CDR1 SGHDT and CDR2 YYEEEE. The CDR3 consists of 14 residues. This CDR3 is CASSYPLSGNTIYF.